The 28 T cell receptor beta chains presented below share a single source sample, sequenced in a study of shared clonotypes between healthy human individuals. Clones were read by immunoSEQ multiplex PCR, and TCRdb kept only the in-frame ones, dropping some. The repertoire has 2 million to 2.5 million clones, roughly 95% of them found once; the top ten carry 0.13%. Sequencing was done on a sample of naive CD4+ T cells sorted from blood. Subset meaning: CD45RA+ positively selected. These receptors originate from a man aged 18 to 35 in good health.

The V call is TRBV4-1, the J call TRBJ2-2; D may correspond to TRBD1 or TRBD2 (6 bases each). This CDR3 region has 15 residues. The germline V gene encodes CDR1 MGHRA and CDR2 YSYEKL. Between the trimmed V and J ends, which lost 1 base and 4 bases, there was a span of 10 bases. Written as DNA, the CDR3 is TGCGCCAGCAGCCAAGGACAGGAGGGCACCGGGGAGCTGTTTTTT. Translated, it gives CASSQGQEGTGELFF.

Concerning this clone itself: Other DNA sequences in the sample encode the same CDR3. DNA of the CDR3: TGTGCCAGTAGTAGGACCGGGGAGCTGTTTTTT. Amino acid sequence: CASSRTGELFF. This chain joins TRBV19 and TRBJ2-2, with unresolved D. The length of the CDR3 is 11 residues. Germline V lookup: CDR1 LNHDA, CDR2 SQIVND (reference sequence). Trimming cost V 4 bases and J 5 bases, with 2 bases left between them.

The chain uses TRBV28 and TRBJ1-4; TRBD1 agrees at 7 bases. V lost 8 bases, J lost 5 bases, and 5 bases stayed unmatched. This CDR3 has 13 residues. Per germline, CDR1 MDHEN and CDR2 SYDVKM. The CDR3 nucleotides are TGTGCCAGCCGGGACAGTGGGAATGAAAAACTGTTTTTT. It codes for CASRDSGNEKLFF.

The V gene is TRBV14, the J gene TRBJ2-5, with 14 bases fitting TRBD2. The J segment lost 3 bases and the V segment lost 4 bases, leaving 4 bases of the junction unmatched. The CDR3 is 16 amino acids. Germline CDR1 SGHDN, CDR2 FVKESK. The CDR3 DNA sequence: TGTGCCAGCAGCCTTGGGACTAGCGGGAGTGAAGAGACCCAGTACTTC. It codes for CASSLGTSGSEETQYF.

Written as DNA, the CDR3 is TGTGCCAGCAGTGTCAGACAGGGGCAGAGTTCACCCCTCCACTTT. Protein: CASSVRQGQSSPLHF. This rearrangement joins TRBV28 to TRBJ1-6, with 8 bases lining up with TRBD1. This CDR3 contains 15 residues. The V gene end was trimmed by 5 bases and the J gene end by 9 bases; junction bases not matched to a gene: 9. CDR1 and CDR2 from the germline V gene are MDHEN and SYDVKM.

Comment on this clone: The same CDR3 also results from other DNA sequences found in this sample. The chain uses TRBV30 and TRBJ2-1, with D perhaps TRBD2 (5 bases). Germline CDR1 GTSNPN, CDR2 SVGIG (reference sequence). The CDR3 is made up of 13 amino acids. Trimming stripped 1 base from V and 4 bases from J, with 8 bases between. CDR3: CAWSAGLYNEQFF. Here the CDR3 DNA reads TGTGCCTGGAGTGCAGGACTTTACAATGAGCAGTTCTTC.

DNA of the CDR3: TGTGCCTGCCAGCGGGAGTCCCAAGAGACCCAGTACTTC. Translation: CACQRESQETQYF. The rearrangement links TRBV27 to TRBJ2-5, with 8 bases matching TRBD2. In germline, CDR1 is MNHEY, CDR2 SMNVEV (reference sequence). V shed 11 bases, J shed 1 base, and the junction held 6 bases outside the gene matches. This CDR3 has 13 amino acids.

V and J are TRBV7-8 and TRBJ1-3, with D possibly TRBD1 on 6 matching bases. Germline V gene sequence: CDR1 SGHVS, CDR2 FQNEAQ. This CDR3 contains 17 residues. V was shortened by 4 bases and J by 1 base, with 17 bases between the two germline ends. In DNA, the CDR3 is TGTGCCAGCAGCTCCGGGGCCCTCGGACAGTCTGGAAACACCATATATTTT. It encodes CASSSGALGQSGNTIYF.

The V call is TRBV18, the J call TRBJ1-2; 8 positions match TRBD1. Germline V gene sequence: CDR1 KGHSH, CDR2 LQKENI. CDR3 length equals 18 residues. After removal of 3 bases from V and 8 bases from J, the junction contained 20 bases not matched to a gene. The CDR3 protein is CASSPLPGAPGGAQGYTF. In DNA form, the CDR3 reads TGTGCCAGCTCACCTCTACCCGGCGCCCCAGGGGGCGCCCAAGGCTACACCTTC.

The chain carries TRBV11-1 and TRBJ1-4; D is possibly TRBD1 (6 bases). From germline, CDR1 is SGHAT and CDR2 FQDESV (reference sequence). V lost 4 bases and J lost 2, with 14 bases in between. CDR3 size: 16 residues. CDR3 sequence reads: CASSSGHLGTNEKLFF. The CDR3 DNA is TGTGCCAGCAGCTCGGGACACCTCGGGACTAATGAAAAACTGTTTTTT.

The V and J genes are TRBV30 and TRBJ1-1, with D perhaps TRBD1 (6 bases). The CDR3 loop spans 13 amino acids. V was cut by 5 bases and J by 1 base, with 11 bases left in between. CDR1 GTSNPN and CDR2 SVGIG come from the germline V gene (reference sequence). The CDR3: CAWSGTPNTEAFF. The CDR3 DNA follows: TGTGCCTGGTCCGGGACACCGAACACTGAAGCTTTCTTT.

Comment on this clone: Because it lacks the conserved phenylalanine or tryptophan at the end, this CDR3 is likely a read error. No DNA is shown, since the ends of the CDR3 on it are uncertain; the CDR3 is the one TCRdb lists. The V and J genes are TRBV5-7 and TRBJ2-3; the DNA was not used to check the table's D call, TRBD1. TRBV5-7 is reported as an ORF; its role is uncertain. The CDR3 region is 10 residues in length, termini included. CDR3 in amino acids: CASRSRDRSG.

V and J are TRBV30 and TRBJ1-3, with D hard to call. The germline V gene has CDR1 GTSNPN and CDR2 SVGIG (reference sequence). The CDR3 length is 12 residues. The V gene lost 4 bases and the J gene lost 9 bases, with 13 bases spanning the gap. In DNA form, the CDR3 reads TGTGCCTGGAAAACCAACCCAGGCACCATATATTTT. Protein: CAWKTNPGTIYF.

The chain employs TRBV6-1 and TRBJ1-1; D is possibly TRBD1 (5 bases). The CDR3 runs 13 residues. The V end was cut by 7 bases, the J end by 14 bases, with 23 bases between. Germline V gene sequence: CDR1 MNHNS, CDR2 SASEGT. The CDR3 is CASTMTSGERGFF. The CDR3, as DNA: TGTGCCAGCACCATGACATCCGGGGAACGGGGGTTCTTT.

The chain has TRBV9 and TRBJ2-2; 7 bases are shared with TRBD2. CDR1 is SGDLS, CDR2 YYNGEE, per germline. V gave up 0 bases and J gave up 3 bases; unmatched junction bases: 14. The CDR3 consists of 19 residues. In DNA form, the CDR3 reads TGTGCCAGCAGCGTAGGAAGCGGGACCCCACGCGTGGACACCGGGGAGCTGTTTTTT. Its translation is CASSVGSGTPRVDTGELFF.

The rearrangement joins TRBV5-4 to TRBJ1-2; 7 positions match TRBD1. The V gene's germline CDR1 is SGHNT and CDR2 YYREEE (reference sequence). The V segment lost 2 bases and the J segment 3 bases; nucleotides outside the gene matches: 4. This CDR3 region has 14 residues. The chain's CDR3 is CASSFGQVDYGYTF. In DNA form, the CDR3 reads TGTGCCAGCAGCTTCGGACAGGTCGACTATGGCTACACCTTC.

This clone was picked up one time. CDR3 loop: CASTPTSGKYNEQFF. CDR3 coding DNA: TGCGCCAGCACACCGACTAGCGGGAAATACAATGAGCAGTTCTTC. The gene calls are TRBV10-2 and TRBJ2-1; 11 positions agree with TRBD2. V lost 7 bases to trimming and J lost 4 bases; unmatched junction nucleotides: 6. The CDR3 spans 15 residues. Germline V gene sequence: CDR1 WSHSY, CDR2 SAAADI.

V usage is TRBV27 and J usage is TRBJ1-2; TRBD1 agrees at 8 bases. Germline CDR1 reads MNHEY; CDR2 reads SMNVEV (reference sequence). This CDR3 comprises 15 residues. V shed 4 bases and J 8 bases; nucleotides not matched to a gene: 12. CDR3 in amino acids: CASSSTLRQGLGYTF. DNA for the CDR3: TGTGCCAGCAGTTCCACTCTCCGACAGGGGCTGGGCTACACCTTC.

This chain joins TRBV18 and TRBJ1-2; D call uncertain. The CDR3 has 12 amino acids. The V gene's germline CDR1 is KGHSH and CDR2 LQKENI. The V and J ends lost 2 bases and 7 bases respectively, with 8 bases between them. The CDR3 DNA reads TGTGCCAGCTCACCAATGGGTGGTGGCTACACCTTC. Its translation is CASSPMGGGYTF.

On this clone: Distinct nucleotide sequences in the sample also encode this CDR3. The V call is TRBV4-3, the J call TRBJ1-4, with D perhaps matching TRBD1 (5 bases). Trimming took 0 bases from V and 0 from J, leaving 8 bases between them. Germline loops: CDR1 LGHNA, CDR2 YSLEER. This CDR3 has 16 residues. The CDR3 sequence is CASSQDLGATNEKLFF. The CDR3 DNA reads TGCGCCAGCAGCCAAGATTTGGGGGCAACTAATGAAAAACTGTTTTTT.

The chain links TRBV27 to TRBJ1-2; D perhaps matches TRBD1 (5 bases). The germline CDR1 and CDR2 sequences are MNHEY and SMNVEV (reference sequence). This CDR3 is built from 13 residues. The V gene lost 6 bases and the J gene lost 8 bases, with 16 bases spanning the gap. This chain's CDR3 is CASSPHRMGGYTF. The CDR3 DNA sequence: TGTGCCAGCAGCCCCCACAGGATGGGAGGCTACACCTTC.

V and J are TRBV12-5 and TRBJ2-5; TRBD2 matches at 11 bases. The V gene end was trimmed by 7 bases and the J gene end by 5 bases; junction bases not matched to a gene: 12. The CDR3 loop spans 16 amino acids. In germline, CDR1 is LGHNT, CDR2 FRNRAP. Here the CDR3 reads CASALGASGRFETQYF. DNA of the CDR3: TGTGCTAGTGCCCTCGGGGCTAGCGGGAGGTTTGAGACCCAGTACTTC.

V and J are TRBV5-1 and TRBJ2-3; 13 positions match TRBD2. The CDR3 has 14 amino acids. J lost 6 bases, V lost 4 bases, and 2 bases had no gene match. CDR1 is SGHRS and CDR2 is YFSETQ in the germline V gene. The CDR3, as DNA: TGCGCCAGCAGCCAGGGACTAGCGGGGGATACGCAGTATTTT. This sequence encodes CASSQGLAGDTQYF.

The genes are TRBV19 and TRBJ1-5; D is ambiguous. The CDR3 runs 12 residues. Germline lookup yields CDR1 LNHDA and CDR2 SQIVND (reference sequence). Trimming pared 3 bases from V and 10 bases from J, leaving 10 bases between. The chain's CDR3 is CASSIVREPQHF. In DNA form, the CDR3 reads TGTGCCAGTAGTATCGTCCGGGAACCCCAGCATTTT.

The sample holds a few counts of this clone. The chain has TRBV19 and TRBJ1-5; D possibly corresponds to TRBD1 (6 bases). The CDR3 is 14 amino acids. Trimming took off 5 bases at V and 6 bases at J, with 14 bases between the two ends. Germline CDR1 is LNHDA and CDR2 is SQIVND (reference sequence). The CDR3 loop is CASSRGGSGQPQHF. The CDR3 region has the DNA TGTGCCAGTAGTCGCGGGGGCTCGGGTCAGCCCCAGCATTTT. The whole variable domain, remainder taken from reference TRBV19 and TRBJ1-5, is DGGITQSPKYLFRKEGQNVTLSCEQNLNHDAMYWYRQDPGQGLRLIYYSQIVNDFQKGDIAEGYSVSREKKESFPLTVTSAQKNPTAFYLCASSRGGSGQPQHFGDGTRLSIL.

This chain joins TRBV6-5 and TRBJ1-1, with TRBD1 matching over 8 bases. With V trimmed by 6 bases and J by 10 bases, 13 bases remained unmatched. The CDR3 is made up of 14 amino acids. In germline, CDR1 is MNHEY, CDR2 SVGAGI. CDR3 protein: CASSPQGARGGAFF. As DNA, the CDR3 is TGTGCCAGCAGCCCTCAGGGGGCCCGCGGGGGAGCTTTCTTT.

The chain links TRBV6-6 to TRBJ2-7; the D is unclear. The V gene lost 5 bases and the J gene lost 5 bases, with 16 bases spanning the gap. Germline values: CDR1 MNHNY, CDR2 SVGAGI (reference sequence). There are 14 residues in the CDR3. The CDR3 protein is CASSKQQKTHEQYF. DNA for the CDR3: TGTGCCAGCAGTAAACAGCAAAAAACCCACGAGCAGTACTTC.

The chain has TRBV30 and TRBJ1-1, with D possibly being TRBD1 (5 bases). The CDR3 runs 12 residues. V was shortened by 5 bases and J by 8 bases, with 15 bases between the two germline ends. Germline lookup yields CDR1 GTSNPN and CDR2 SVGIG (reference sequence). Here the CDR3 DNA reads TGTGCCTGGGGGGACCCGAAGCGGGAAGCTTTCTTT. This translates into CAWGDPKREAFF.